A single sample is the source of the 22 T cell receptor beta chains below, sequenced in a study of cytomegalovirus exposure and HLA in healthy donors. 13 Jbeta primers and 60 Vbeta primers were used for the PCR. Profiled with immunoSEQ multiplex PCR; TCRdb holds only in-frame clones, not every one. The sample yields some 120,000 clones, over 60% seen once. The material sequenced was PBMCs. Receptors originate from a man in his 60s in good health and CMV-seropositive.

About this clone itself: An end of the junction does not agree with germline; a read error may underlie this. At the DNA level, this CDR3 is encoded by other sequences in the same sample as well. The chain uses TRBV29-1 and TRBJ2-1; TRBD2 is a possible D gene (5 bases). Germline V gene data show CDR1 as SQVTM and CDR2 as ANQGSEA. The CDR3 extends over 14 amino acids. CDR3 coding DNA: TGTAGCGTTGTAGGACTTAGAGAATACAATGAGCAGTTCTTC. Protein product: CSVVGLREYNEQFF.

The chain employs TRBV15 and TRBJ2-1, with 11 bases lining up with TRBD1. V was clipped by 2 bases and J by 10 bases; unmatched bases: 10. In germline, CDR1 is LNHNV, CDR2 YYDKDF (reference sequence). The CDR3 loop spans 16 amino acids. The CDR3 nucleotides read TGTGCCACCAGCAGAAATCCGGGACAGGGGGTTAACGAGCAGTTCTTC. Amino acid sequence: CATSRNPGQGVNEQFF. Full variable domain (outside the CDR3, taken from reference TRBV15 and TRBJ2-1): DAMVIQNPRYQVTQFGKPVTLSCSQTLNHNVMYWYQQKSSQAPKLLFHYYDKDFNNEADTPDNFQSRRPNTSFCFLDIRSPGLGDTAMYLCATSRNPGQGVNEQFFGPGTRLTVL.

The chain employs TRBV2 and TRBJ2-1; tentative D call: TRBD1 (5 bases). V lost 6 bases and J lost 14, with 14 bases in between. This CDR3 has 11 residues. Germline-derived CDR1 and CDR2 are SNHLY and FYNNEI. CDR3 sequence (DNA): TGTGCCAGCAGCCCGTACTGGGGCAAGTTCTTC. This codes for CASSPYWGKFF.

This rearrangement joins TRBV5-4 to TRBJ1-1; no firm D call. This CDR3 spans 14 amino acids. Germline assignment: CDR1 SGHNT and CDR2 YYREEE (reference sequence). The V end lost 9 bases, the J end lost 3 bases, and 18 bases lay between the germline ends. The CDR3 DNA sequence: TGTGCCACCAGTGAGGAGGCGAGGGACACTGAAGCTTTCTTT. It is translated as CATSEEARDTEAFF.

The chain recombines TRBV30 with TRBJ1-1; no firm D call. Deletions cut 1 base from V and 5 bases from J, with 14 bases between. Germline CDR1 reads GTSNPN; CDR2 reads SVGIG (reference sequence). The CDR3 runs to 14 residues. CDR3: CAWSGRRIETEAFF. In DNA, the CDR3 is TGTGCCTGGAGTGGCAGGCGCATAGAAACTGAAGCTTTCTTT.

V usage is TRBV7-9 and J usage is TRBJ2-1; a possible D gene is TRBD2 (5 bases). V lost 5 bases and J lost 0, with 8 bases in between. CDR3 length: 14 residues. Germline CDR1 and CDR2: SEHNR and FQNEAQ (reference sequence). CDR3 loop: CASSGSVSYNEQFF. The CDR3 DNA sequence: TGTGCCAGCAGCGGGAGCGTCTCCTACAATGAGCAGTTCTTC.

The chain joins TRBV30 to TRBJ2-5; 11 positions agree with TRBD2. After removal of 2 bases from V and 2 bases from J, the junction contained 10 bases not matched to a gene. Germline V gene sequence: CDR1 GTSNPN, CDR2 SVGIG (reference sequence). The CDR3 is 17 amino acids. The DNA of the CDR3 is TGTGCCTGGAGTCGTGGTTTTAGGACTAGCGGGCAAGAGACCCAGTACTTC. Translated, it gives CAWSRGFRTSGQETQYF.

The gene calls are TRBV5-1 and TRBJ2-7, with D perhaps matching TRBD1 (6 bases). The length of the CDR3 is 12 residues. CDR1 is SGHRS, CDR2 YFSETQ, per germline. Trimming removed 0 bases from V and 7 bases from J, with 8 bases in between. The CDR3 DNA sequence: TGCGCCAGCAGCTTGGACGGACAGGAGCAGTACTTC. This translates into CASSLDGQEQYF.

The chain's CDR3 is CAWETGNQPQHF. CDR3 DNA sequence: TGTGCCTGGGAAACAGGGAATCAGCCCCAGCATTTT. This chain connects TRBV30 to TRBJ1-5; tentative D call: TRBD1 (6 bases). With 5 bases removed from V and 4 bases from J, the gap between germline ends came to 9 bases. The length of the CDR3 is 12 residues. CDR1 and CDR2 from the germline V gene are GTSNPN and SVGIG (reference sequence).

This clone appeared once. J is TRBJ2-7 and V is TRBV4-1, with D possibly matching TRBD2 (7 bases). With 1 base removed from V and 2 bases from J, the gap between germline ends came to 15 bases. The CDR3 has 16 amino acids. CDR1 is MGHRA, CDR2 YSYEKL, per germline. DNA for the CDR3: TGCGCCAGCAGCCAAGGGGGCACGGGGGGCACCTACGAGCAGTACTTC. Amino acids: CASSQGGTGGTYEQYF.

V is TRBV6-5 and J is TRBJ2-7, with TRBD2 matching over 9 bases. Germline CDR1 is MNHEY and CDR2 is SVGAGI. This CDR3 region has 12 residues. V shed 5 bases, J shed 6 bases, and the junction held 2 bases outside the gene matches. This CDR3 reads CASSAGGVEQYF. The CDR3 DNA reads as TGTGCCAGCAGTGCGGGGGGGGTCGAGCAGTACTTC.

The genes are TRBV19 and TRBJ1-4; D is possibly TRBD1 (6 bases). Germline V gene lookup returns CDR1 LNHDA and CDR2 SQIVND (reference sequence). The CDR3 totals 15 residues. Trimming removed 5 bases from V and 8 bases from J, with 18 bases in between. CDR3 DNA sequence: TGTGCCAGTAGTTCCCAGGGGAGAGGATCGGAAAAACTGTTTTTT. Its translation: CASSSQGRGSEKLFF.

This chain links TRBV30 with TRBJ2-3, with 9 bases identical to TRBD1. Germline-derived CDR1 and CDR2 are GTSNPN and SVGIG (reference sequence). V was clipped by 4 bases and J by 9 bases; unmatched bases: 2. The CDR3 runs 11 residues. The CDR3 spells CAWTTGGTQYF. CDR3 coding DNA: TGTGCCTGGACCACAGGGGGCACGCAGTATTTT.

In its sample, this clone was seen a few times. J is TRBJ1-2 and V is TRBV5-1; D not certain. Trimming removed 3 bases from V and 4 bases from J, with 16 bases in between. Germline V gene lookup returns CDR1 SGHRS and CDR2 YFSETQ. The CDR3 runs to 15 residues. CDR3 sequence reads: CASSWGAGGSYGYTF. The CDR3 coding sequence is TGCGCCAGCAGCTGGGGAGCGGGTGGGAGCTATGGCTACACCTTC.

The gene calls are TRBV4-1 and TRBJ2-1; tentative D call: TRBD2 (7 bases). Trimming removed 4 bases from V and 2 bases from J, with 12 bases in between. CDR1 MGHRA and CDR2 YSYEKL come from the germline V gene. The CDR3 totals 15 residues. The CDR3 sequence is CASSLEGGAYNEQFF. CDR3 nucleotides: TGCGCCAGCAGCCTTGAGGGGGGGGCCTACAATGAGCAGTTCTTC.

This chain joins TRBV2 and TRBJ1-3; D unclear. The ends were cut back, 6 bases at V and 0 bases at J, with 12 bases in the middle. Germline values: CDR1 SNHLY, CDR2 FYNNEI. CDR3 length: 15 residues. CDR3 amino acids: CASRSGDSSGNTIYF. The CDR3 bases are TGTGCCAGCAGGTCCGGGGATAGCTCTGGAAACACCATATATTTT.

The rearrangement uses TRBV5-4 and TRBJ2-2; D might be TRBD2 (6 bases). Trimming removed 4 bases at V and 5 bases at J, with 15 bases between. The length of the CDR3 is 15 residues. Germline CDR1 SGHNT, CDR2 YYREEE (reference sequence). CDR3 DNA: TGTGCCAGCAGCGTCGGAGGGGCTGGGACCGGGGAGCTGTTTTTT. Its translation is CASSVGGAGTGELFF. The full variable domain, in which reference TRBV5-4 and TRBJ2-2 provide the parts outside the CDR3, is ETGVTQSPTHLIKTRGQQVTLRCSSQSGHNTVSWYQQALGQGPQFIFQYYREEENGRGNFPPRFSGLQFPNYSSELNVNALELDDSALYLCASSVGGAGTGELFFGEGSRLTVL.

The CDR3 DNA is TGTGCCAGCAGGGGACAGGGGGAAGCCGCCGGAGAGCAGTTCTTC. Residues: CASRGQGEAAGEQFF. The J gene is TRBJ2-1, the V gene TRBV2, with 11 bases lining up with TRBD1. Germline loops: CDR1 SNHLY, CDR2 FYNNEI. V lost 6 bases, J lost 10 bases, and 11 bases stayed unmatched. This CDR3 has 15 amino acids.

The V gene is TRBV5-1, the J gene TRBJ2-2; 7 bases fit TRBD2. The V gene's germline CDR1 is SGHRS and CDR2 YFSETQ. CDR3 length: 14 residues. With 7 bases clipped from V and 7 bases from J, the junction kept 10 bases outside the gene matches. CDR3 region: CASQRGQNNGELFF. The CDR3 nucleotides read TGCGCCAGCCAGCGGGGCCAAAATAACGGGGAGCTGTTTTTT.

The chain employs TRBV5-1 and TRBJ2-2; D gene ambiguous. CDR3 length: 16 residues. V was cut by 0 bases and J by 1 base, with 10 bases left in between. The germline gives CDR1 SGHRS, CDR2 YFSETQ. CDR3 nucleotides: TGCGCCAGCAGCTTGGAAAGCAGGCGGAACACCGGGGAGCTGTTTTTT. This gives the protein CASSLESRRNTGELFF.

In this sample, this clone turned up once. The chain combines TRBV5-1 with TRBJ2-6; D perhaps matches TRBD1 (5 bases). Germline V lookup: CDR1 SGHRS, CDR2 YFSETQ. Trimming left V 4 bases short and J 0 bases short, with 8 bases between. The CDR3 is made up of 15 amino acids. The CDR3 sequence: CASSPGASGANVLTF. CDR3 DNA: TGCGCCAGCAGCCCTGGGGCCTCTGGGGCCAACGTCCTGACTTTC.

The V gene is TRBV27, the J gene TRBJ2-3; a weak D match, TRBD2 (5 bases). The V and J ends lost 1 base and 1 base respectively, with 6 bases between them. The CDR3 sequence is 14 residues long. Germline CDR1 reads MNHEY; CDR2 reads SMNVEV (reference sequence). The CDR3 region has the DNA TGTGCCAGCAGTTTATGGGGAGGCACAGATACGCAGTATTTT. This sequence encodes CASSLWGGTDTQYF.